This T cell receptor (beta chain) was documented in a study of T cells after yellow fever vaccination. A note on this clonotype: No antigen is known for it.

Trimming cost V 4 bases and J 10 bases, with 4 bases left between them. The CDR3 extends over 10 amino acids. The V gene's germline CDR1 is SEHNR and CDR2 FQNEAQ (reference sequence). Whole-study results and caveats: Booster sampling recovered most clones from primary vaccination (approximately 97% CD4, roughly 90% CD8).

TCRdb reprocessed the 5' RACE reads with MiXCR, giving one entry per CDR3 protein. This sample carries about 340,000 distinct CDR3 sequences, under 15% of them seen once, and the ten largest clones take 3% to 4%. This TCR derives from a young man who received the YFV17D yellow fever vaccine. Sequences were derived from CD4+ T cells sorted from PBMCs, sampled 15 days after the yellow fever booster vaccination. V is TRBV7-9 and J is TRBJ2-2; D uncertain. CDR3 protein: CASSSQELFF. CDR3 DNA sequence: TGTGCCAGCAGCTCACAGGAGCTGTTTTTT. Full variable domain (remainder filled in from reference TRBV7-9 and TRBJ2-2): DTGVSQNPRHKITKRGQNVTFRCDPISEHNRLYWYRQTLGQGPEFLTYFQNEAQLEKSRLLSDRFSAERPKGSFSTLEIQRTEQGDSAMYLCASSSQELFFGEGSRLTVL.